These T cell receptor beta chains were read from a single sample in a study of T cells in Graves' hyperthyroidism and ophthalmopathy. TCRdb reanalysed the multiplex PCR reads using MiXCR and keeps one entry per CDR3 protein. The sample consists of 650,000 to 850,000 distinct CDR3 sequences, around 20% of them appearing once. The sequencing input was blood. The receptor set was obtained from a woman aged 45-59 years with Graves' hyperthyroidism that later progressed to Graves' ophthalmopathy. Both conserved end residues are part of each CDR3. The order of the fields is D gene, clone size, V gene, J gene, CDR3 DNA, CDR3 protein. The D gene is left open where the match is weak. Rows may omit the clone size; those that give it use once, few, many or a size class.

d_gene: NA
abundance: many
v_gene: TRBV2
j_gene: TRBJ1-5
CDR3nt: TGTGCCAGCAGTGAGGTACAGTATAGCAATCAGCCCCAGCATTTT
CDR3aa: CASSEVQYSNQPQHF

d_gene: TRBD1
abundance: NA
v_gene: TRBV6-1
j_gene: TRBJ1-2
CDR3nt: TGTGCCAGCAGCCGGGGGACAGGCTATGGCTACACCTTC
CDR3aa: CASSRGTGYGYTF

d_gene: NA
abundance: NA
v_gene: TRBV12-3/TRBV12-4
j_gene: TRBJ1-3
CDR3nt: TGTGCCAGCAGTCCGGCCCACTCTGGAAACACCATATATTTT
CDR3aa: CASSPAHSGNTIYF

d_gene: NA
abundance: few
v_gene: TRBV7-9
j_gene: TRBJ2-7
CDR3nt: TGTGCCAGCAGCCTAGGGGGACCGCGACTCTCCTACGAGCAGTACTTC
CDR3aa: CASSLGGPRLSYEQYF

d_gene: TRBD1
abundance: NA
v_gene: TRBV4-1
j_gene: TRBJ1-1
CDR3nt: TGCGCCAGCAGCCAAGAGACAGGGGCGAACACTGAAGCTTTCTTT
CDR3aa: CASSQETGANTEAFF

d_gene: NA
abundance: many
v_gene: TRBV30
j_gene: TRBJ2-7
CDR3nt: TGTGCCGCGGCCCCCGACGGATATTCCTACGAGCAGTACTTC
CDR3aa: CAAAPDGYSYEQYF

d_gene: TRBD1
abundance: few
v_gene: TRBV7-8
j_gene: TRBJ2-7
CDR3nt: TGTGCCAGCACGCAACGGACAGGGGGCTACTACGAGCAGTACTTC
CDR3aa: CASTQRTGGYYEQYF

d_gene: TRBD2
abundance: many
v_gene: TRBV7-9
j_gene: TRBJ2-1
CDR3nt: TGTGCCAGCAGCAGAAGCGGGGGGGCTTCCTACAATGAGCAGTTCTTC
CDR3aa: CASSRSGGASYNEQFF

d_gene: TRBD1
abundance: many
v_gene: TRBV12-3/TRBV12-4
j_gene: TRBJ2-7
CDR3nt: TGTGCCAGCAGGAAGGGACAGGGGGGTTTGGAGCAGTACTTC
CDR3aa: CASRKGQGGLEQYF

d_gene: NA
abundance: NA
v_gene: TRBV28
j_gene: TRBJ2-7
CDR3nt: TGTGCCAGCAGTTTACCTCGACAGGATCCCACCTACGAGCAGTACTTC
CDR3aa: CASSLPRQDPTYEQYF

d_gene: TRBD1
abundance: many
v_gene: TRBV3-1
j_gene: TRBJ1-1
CDR3nt: TGTGCCAGCAGCCCAGTGGAGGGGGCGAAGAGTGAAGCTTTCTTT
CDR3aa: CASSPVEGAKSEAFF

d_gene: TRBD1
abundance: NA
v_gene: TRBV5-5
j_gene: TRBJ1-1
CDR3nt: TGTGCCAGCAGCTTTATTCCGGGACAGGGATATGGGAACACTGAAGCTTTCTTT
CDR3aa: CASSFIPGQGYGNTEAFF

d_gene: NA
abundance: many
v_gene: TRBV7-9
j_gene: TRBJ2-2
CDR3nt: TGTGCCAGCAGCTTCACTGACACCGGGGAGCTGTTTTTT
CDR3aa: CASSFTDTGELFF

d_gene: TRBD2
abundance: many
v_gene: TRBV12-3/TRBV12-4
j_gene: TRBJ2-5
CDR3nt: TGTGCCAGCAGTTTGAAGCGGGGGGGGGTTGTGGAGACCCAGTACTTC
CDR3aa: CASSLKRGGVVETQYF

d_gene: NA
abundance: NA
v_gene: TRBV5-1
j_gene: TRBJ1-6
CDR3nt: TGCGCCAGCAGTACCGACAAGGCTTCCTATAATTCACCCCTCCACTTT
CDR3aa: CASSTDKASYNSPLHF

d_gene: TRBD1
abundance: NA
v_gene: TRBV29-1
j_gene: TRBJ1-2
CDR3nt: TGCAGCACCCCCGACAGGGCCTATGGCTACACCTTC
CDR3aa: CSTPDRAYGYTF

d_gene: TRBD2
abundance: many
v_gene: TRBV7-8
j_gene: TRBJ2-7
CDR3nt: TGTGCCAGCAGCTCGAGCGGGGGGGCCGGATACGAGCAGTACTTC
CDR3aa: CASSSSGGAGYEQYF

d_gene: TRBD2
abundance: many
v_gene: TRBV2
j_gene: TRBJ2-1
CDR3nt: TGTGCCAGCAGTGAAACTAGCGGTGAGCAGTTCTTC
CDR3aa: CASSETSGEQFF

d_gene: NA
abundance: many
v_gene: TRBV11-1
j_gene: TRBJ1-1
CDR3nt: TGTGCCAGCAGCTTTGTCGAGAACATGAACACTGAAGCTTTCTTT
CDR3aa: CASSFVENMNTEAFF

d_gene: NA
abundance: NA
v_gene: TRBV4-3
j_gene: TRBJ1-1
CDR3nt: TGCGCCAGCAGCCAAGGAGGAGAGGGCAGGGACACTGAAGCTTTCTTT
CDR3aa: CASSQGGEGRDTEAFF

d_gene: TRBD1
abundance: NA
v_gene: TRBV6-1
j_gene: TRBJ1-6
CDR3nt: TGTGCCAGCTCCAGGGGGTCAGCGTTTCAGGCCCTCCACTTT
CDR3aa: CASSRGSAFQALHF

d_gene: NA
abundance: many
v_gene: TRBV7-3
j_gene: TRBJ2-3
CDR3nt: TGTGCCAGCACCTCGGATGCACTTACGCAGTATTTT
CDR3aa: CASTSDALTQYF

d_gene: TRBD1
abundance: NA
v_gene: TRBV20-1
j_gene: TRBJ2-1
CDR3nt: TGCAGTGTCCTCAGGGGGCGAGCCTCCTACAATGAGCAGTTCTTC
CDR3aa: CSVLRGRASYNEQFF

d_gene: NA
abundance: NA
v_gene: TRBV4-1
j_gene: TRBJ1-5
CDR3nt: TGCGCCAGCAGCCCGGACCTGAATCAGCCCCAGCATTTT
CDR3aa: CASSPDLNQPQHF

d_gene: TRBD1
abundance: few
v_gene: TRBV20-1
j_gene: TRBJ1-5
CDR3nt: TGCAGTGCTAGGGAAGTGGGGCAGGGGGGTCATCAGCCCCAGCATTTT
CDR3aa: CSAREVGQGGHQPQHF

d_gene: NA
abundance: many
v_gene: TRBV12-3/TRBV12-4
j_gene: TRBJ1-3
CDR3nt: TGTGCCAGCAGTTTGACAGCCTCCTCTGGAAACACCATATATTTT
CDR3aa: CASSLTASSGNTIYF

d_gene: TRBD1
abundance: many
v_gene: TRBV20-1
j_gene: TRBJ1-1
CDR3nt: TGCAGTGCTAGTACAGGGGACTTCGGGAGAACTGAAGCTTTCTTT
CDR3aa: CSASTGDFGRTEAFF

d_gene: NA
abundance: NA
v_gene: TRBV29-1
j_gene: TRBJ2-3
CDR3nt: TGCAGCGTTGAATTCCCGACAGGCACTAGCACAGATACGCAGTATTTT
CDR3aa: CSVEFPTGTSTDTQYF

d_gene: NA
abundance: NA
v_gene: TRBV27
j_gene: TRBJ2-2
CDR3nt: TGTGCCAGCAGCCCAGGCGGGCTGAACACCGGGGAGCTGTTTTTT
CDR3aa: CASSPGGLNTGELFF

d_gene: NA
abundance: few
v_gene: TRBV5-1
j_gene: TRBJ1-2
CDR3nt: TGCGCCAGCCACGAGACTCTGGGGGACGGTGGTGGCTACACCTTC
CDR3aa: CASHETLGDGGGYTF

d_gene: TRBD1
abundance: few
v_gene: TRBV7-9
j_gene: TRBJ1-2
CDR3nt: TGTGCCAGCAGCTTAGGACAGGGTTTTGACTATGGCTACACCTTC
CDR3aa: CASSLGQGFDYGYTF

d_gene: NA
abundance: many
v_gene: TRBV30
j_gene: TRBJ1-1
CDR3nt: TGTGCCTGGAGTGTACGTGTAACCGGTGCTTTCTTT
CDR3aa: CAWSVRVTGAFF

d_gene: NA
abundance: few
v_gene: TRBV18
j_gene: TRBJ2-5
CDR3nt: TGTGCCAGCTCACAACGAAACTACCAAGAGACCCAGTACTTC
CDR3aa: CASSQRNYQETQYF

d_gene: NA
abundance: few
v_gene: TRBV20-1
j_gene: TRBJ2-5
CDR3nt: TGCAGTGCTCTCGGCGTAGAGACCCAGTACTTC
CDR3aa: CSALGVETQYF

d_gene: TRBD1
abundance: few
v_gene: TRBV5-8
j_gene: TRBJ1-2
CDR3nt: TGTGCCAGCAGCTTCGTCGGGGGGACAGGGGAGGAGTATGGCTACACCTTC
CDR3aa: CASSFVGGTGEEYGYTF

d_gene: NA
abundance: many
v_gene: TRBV20-1
j_gene: TRBJ2-2
CDR3nt: TGCAGTGCTAGAGCCGACTCGCGTCCGAACACCGGGGAGCTGTTTTTT
CDR3aa: CSARADSRPNTGELFF

d_gene: TRBD1
abundance: few
v_gene: TRBV10-3
j_gene: TRBJ2-1
CDR3nt: TGTGCCATCAGAGGACAGGGTTCCTACAATGAGCAGTTCTTC
CDR3aa: CAIRGQGSYNEQFF

d_gene: NA
abundance: few
v_gene: TRBV9
j_gene: TRBJ2-5
CDR3nt: TGTGCCAGCAGCGTAGGGACAAGTCAAGAGACCCAGTACTTC
CDR3aa: CASSVGTSQETQYF

d_gene: TRBD2
abundance: many
v_gene: TRBV20-1
j_gene: TRBJ2-7
CDR3nt: TGCAGTGCTAGAGGCCTAGCGGGGTGGAGTTCCTACGAGCAGTACTTC
CDR3aa: CSARGLAGWSSYEQYF

d_gene: TRBD1
abundance: NA
v_gene: TRBV7-9
j_gene: TRBJ2-2
CDR3nt: TGTGCCAGCAGCCCCACCGGGACAGGGCAGGCCGGGGAGCTGTTTTTT
CDR3aa: CASSPTGTGQAGELFF

d_gene: NA
abundance: many
v_gene: TRBV2
j_gene: TRBJ2-5
CDR3nt: TGTGCCAGCAGTGTAGCCGGTGGGATGGCGGAGACCCAGTACTTC
CDR3aa: CASSVAGGMAETQYF

d_gene: TRBD1
abundance: many
v_gene: TRBV30
j_gene: TRBJ1-3
CDR3nt: TGTGCCTGGATGTTTGACAGGGTGAGAAACACCATATATTTT
CDR3aa: CAWMFDRVRNTIYF

d_gene: NA
abundance: many
v_gene: TRBV3-1
j_gene: TRBJ1-2
CDR3nt: TGTGCCAGCAGCCCTATGGAAGGGGAAGGCTACACCTTC
CDR3aa: CASSPMEGEGYTF

d_gene: TRBD1
abundance: few
v_gene: TRBV5-1
j_gene: TRBJ2-2
CDR3nt: TGCGCCAGCAGCCCAACTATCAAGACAGGGACCGGGGAGCTGTTTTTT
CDR3aa: CASSPTIKTGTGELFF

d_gene: TRBD2
abundance: many
v_gene: TRBV6-1
j_gene: TRBJ2-5
CDR3nt: TGTGCCAGCACTGGACTAGCGGGGGGCCCACAAGAGACCCAGTACTTC
CDR3aa: CASTGLAGGPQETQYF

d_gene: NA
abundance: many
v_gene: TRBV3-1
j_gene: TRBJ1-1
CDR3nt: TGTGCCAGCAGCCAAGCTTACGGCACTGAAGCTTTCTTT
CDR3aa: CASSQAYGTEAFF

d_gene: NA
abundance: many
v_gene: TRBV29-1
j_gene: TRBJ2-7
CDR3nt: TGCAGCGTTGAAGATCCAGGGAACGAGCAGTACTTC
CDR3aa: CSVEDPGNEQYF

d_gene: NA
abundance: few
v_gene: TRBV19
j_gene: TRBJ2-1
CDR3nt: TGTGCCAGTAGTATCAGCGGGCGTACCTACAATGGGCAGTTCTTC
CDR3aa: CASSISGRTYNGQFF

d_gene: TRBD1
abundance: many
v_gene: TRBV5-1
j_gene: TRBJ2-3
CDR3nt: TGCGCCAGCAGCTTGGAGGACAGGGTCACAGATACGCAGTATTTT
CDR3aa: CASSLEDRVTDTQYF

d_gene: TRBD1
abundance: many
v_gene: TRBV3-1
j_gene: TRBJ2-5
CDR3nt: TGTGCCAGCAGCGCTCCGGGACAGGGCATGGAGGAGACCCAGTACTTC
CDR3aa: CASSAPGQGMEETQYF

d_gene: NA
abundance: many
v_gene: TRBV11-3
j_gene: TRBJ2-5
CDR3nt: TGTGCCAGCAGCTCCGCTTGGGGGCCCCAAGAGACCCAGTACTTC
CDR3aa: CASSSAWGPQETQYF

d_gene: NA
abundance: NA
v_gene: TRBV5-1
j_gene: TRBJ2-7
CDR3nt: TGCGCCAGCAGCGGGGCGCAGCGGTACGAGCAGTACTTC
CDR3aa: CASSGAQRYEQYF

d_gene: TRBD1
abundance: few
v_gene: TRBV6-2/TRBV6-3
j_gene: TRBJ1-5
CDR3nt: TGTGCCAGCAATTGGGACAGGGGATCTTATAGCAATCAGCCCCAGCATTTT
CDR3aa: CASNWDRGSYSNQPQHF

d_gene: TRBD1
abundance: few
v_gene: TRBV18
j_gene: TRBJ1-5
CDR3nt: TGTGCCAGCTCACCTGGACAGGGAGGAGAACAGCCCCAGCATTTT
CDR3aa: CASSPGQGGEQPQHF

d_gene: NA
abundance: many
v_gene: TRBV7-2
j_gene: TRBJ1-2
CDR3nt: TGTGCCAGCAGCCCGCTCTCCGCGAATAACTATGGCTACACCTTC
CDR3aa: CASSPLSANNYGYTF

d_gene: NA
abundance: few
v_gene: TRBV5-6
j_gene: TRBJ1-1
CDR3nt: TGTGCCAGCAGCTTGGAAGTTCACACTGAAGCTTTCTTT
CDR3aa: CASSLEVHTEAFF

d_gene: TRBD1
abundance: NA
v_gene: TRBV9
j_gene: TRBJ1-4
CDR3nt: TGTGCCAGCAGCGGACAGGGAGCGGTAAATGAAAAACTGTTTTTT
CDR3aa: CASSGQGAVNEKLFF